The text below deals with one T cell receptor beta chain. The target of this receptor is not known. No base-level quality is on record; no much larger clone is a single base apart. This entry is derived from a study of shared clonotypes between healthy human individuals (dated by TCRdb to the early 2020s). For context, the study as a whole: Three men and two women, aged 18 to 49 years, made up the cohort. For each donor, CD4 naive and CD4 memory were each run on three plates, CD8 naive on two plates, and CD8 memory on one plate. Leukapheresis yielded between about 0.94 and 8.9 billion PBMCs per donor. To estimate repertoire size and how much clonotype sharing occurs between individuals, the study deeply sequenced the blood TCR repertoires of five healthy adults. To increase sequencing depth and limit assay-specific biases, TCR repertoire library preparation and sequencing were carried out by different laboratories using diverse techniques.

CDR1 and CDR2 were assigned from the germline V gene (reference sequence) as LNHDA and SQIVND. Relative to germline, V is 3 bases shorter and J is 0 bases shorter, with 12 bases between their ends. The CDR3, from cysteine to phenylalanine, totals 16 residues. Only the CDR3 portion is preserved as DNA: 48 bases, with reading frame beginning at the first base. Using the deep immunoSEQ assay, TCR CDR3 regions were amplified from genomic DNA by multiplex PCR. For each cell subset, the extracted genomic DNA was distributed evenly across all wells of several immunoSEQ 96-well plates, and each plate served as one replicate. For sorted subsets, approximately 190 ng genomic DNA, equal to 30,000 to 35,000 T cell genomes, was loaded into each replicate PCR. The purified libraries were quantified using a Qubit 3.0 fluorometer, sized with a Bioanalyzer 2100, and then quantified again using the KAPA Library Quantification kit. A separate single-read 150-cycle Illumina NextSeq 550 flow cell was used to sequence each immunoSEQ 96-well plate. The published analysis was carried out like this. Because the immunoSEQ output held only junctional sequences and lacked quality scores, the filtering could not match the filtering applied to full-length reads. To assign V/J genes and CDR3, sequences were annotated using PyIR, a Python wrapper for IgBLAST v1.9, with IMGT germline references. Reads with weak V/J assignments (E-value above 1e-6), missing CDR3, stop codons, out-of-frame junctions, or ambiguous translated residues were removed. V3J clonotypes were defined as sequences sharing an identical inferred V gene, J gene, and CDR3 amino acid sequence. Percentage overlap between repertoires was computed as shared unique clonotypes divided by the size of the smaller repertoire. Richness of each repertoire was evaluated using RTK rarefaction, the Chao1 estimator, and Recon v2.1 estimates of unobserved clonotypes. Generation probabilities for all TCRbeta clonotypes obtained by the gDNA method from several donors were computed using OLGA. This immuneACCESS table, as held by TCRdb, lists in-frame sequences with V and J called but not all clones. Of the missing ones, under half trace to an unresolved V gene in checked studies; the others have no known cause. For V, J and clone size, that table is used; D and trimming come from the DNA. The sample yields under 2.5 million clones; 85% to 95% were counted once. Together, the top ten hold around 0.38% of the sample.

Donors were healthy HIV-negative adults with no recently reported acute infections or vaccinations. Only Caucasian adults living in Nashville, Tennessee, USA were represented among the donors. CD4+ T cells were enriched by magnetic negative selection, after which naive cells were positively selected on CD45RA and the negative fraction was taken as the memory subset. Blood was obtained by leukapheresis, after which PBMCs were separated by Ficoll-Histopaque density gradient centrifugation and cryopreserved in liquid nitrogen vapor phase. Analytical flow cytometry was used to check the purity and quantity of each magnetically sorted T cell population. Genomic DNA was isolated from each sorted fraction and quantified by UV absorbance on a Nanodrop 2000c. Findings and caveats that apply to the study as a whole: About 5% of naive CD4, roughly 3.6% of naive CD8, around 2.3% of memory CD4, and 0.4% of memory CD8 clonotypes were shared across a few donors. Because the study included only a small number of donors, the genetic and exposure-history diversity represented was limited. Even with the large sequencing depth, rarefaction of the sorted-subset datasets indicated that sequencing was incomplete. Larger estimated clonotype richness was generally found for naive subsets than for memory subsets. Based on pairwise subsampling, the degree of clonotype sharing among donors was expected to be affected by sequencing depth. Sampling was restricted to blood, and TCR repertoires in tissues likely differ from the TCR repertoires found in blood. Clonotypes shared by all four sorted-subset donors showed higher generation probabilities than non-shared clonotypes.

The V and J segments used are TRBV19 and TRBJ1-5; the D segment cannot be called with confidence. The sequence came from a man in his late teens or twenties in good health. Some clones in this sample may be carry-over from other donors' samples. The sequenced material came from naive CD4+ T cells from PBMCs. The sample's cell subset or site, from its label and the paper: CD45RA+ positively selected. The sequenced DNA: TGTGCCAGTAGTATTAGTCCCAGATATAGCAATCAGCCCCAGCATTTT. The resulting protein is CASSISPRYSNQPQHF.